These 18 T cell receptor beta chains originate from one sample sequenced in a study of cytomegalovirus exposure and HLA in healthy donors. TCRdb keeps only in-frame clones here, not all; method: immunoSEQ multiplex PCR. The data hold around 86,000 clones, with around 93% observed a single time. The sample taken for sequencing was PBMCs. All receptors derive from a woman aged 25 to 39 in good health and CMV-seropositive.

The chain has TRBV18 and TRBJ1-4, with a possible D match to TRBD1 (6 bases). Germline loops: CDR1 KGHSH, CDR2 LQKENI. Trimming took 3 bases from V and 5 from J, leaving 19 bases between them. The CDR3 loop spans 17 amino acids. The CDR3 region is CASSPIPAGQPNEKLFF. CDR3 nucleotides: TGTGCCAGCTCACCCATCCCGGCCGGACAGCCAAATGAAAAACTGTTTTTT. Full variable domain (remainder filled in from reference TRBV18 and TRBJ1-4): NAGVMQNPRHLVRRRGQEARLRCSPMKGHSHVYWYRQLPEEGLKFMVYLQKENIIDESGMPKERFSAEFPKEGPSILRIQQVVRGDSAAYFCASSPIPAGQPNEKLFFGSGTQLSVL.

V gene TRBV30 combines with J gene TRBJ2-3; TRBD2 agrees at 14 bases. Trimming took 5 bases from V and 3 from J; bases not matched to a gene: 1. The CDR3 totals 14 residues. In germline, CDR1 is GTSNPN, CDR2 SVGIG (reference sequence). Written as DNA, the CDR3 is TGTGCCTGGGGGACTAGCGGGAGTACAGATACGCAGTATTTT. Translating it yields CAWGTSGSTDTQYF.

The chain is built from TRBV6-6 and TRBJ2-3; 9 bases are a match to TRBD1. The CDR3 consists of 15 residues. CDR1 and CDR2 (germline): MNHNY, SVGAGI (reference sequence). V shed 6 bases, J shed 2 bases, and the junction held 6 bases outside the gene matches. CDR3 protein: CASSIQGAVTDTQYF. DNA for the CDR3: TGTGCCAGCAGCATACAGGGGGCCGTCACAGATACGCAGTATTTT.

The chain employs TRBV7-9 and TRBJ1-5; no firm D call. This CDR3 contains 12 residues. CDR1 is SEHNR, CDR2 FQNEAQ, per germline (reference sequence). Trimming pared 5 bases from V and 4 bases from J, leaving 6 bases between. CDR3 DNA sequence: TGTGCCAGCAGCACTATTAATCAGCCCCAGCATTTT. It yields the protein CASSTINQPQHF.

This clone was seen a single time. The chain is built from TRBV28 and TRBJ2-7, with 16 bases identical to TRBD2. Germline CDR1 is MDHEN and CDR2 is SYDVKM. The CDR3 is 18 amino acids. The J segment lost 2 bases and the V segment lost 6 bases, leaving 10 bases of the junction unmatched. The CDR3 is CASSHGTSGRALPYEQYF. CDR3 in DNA: TGTGCCAGCAGCCACGGGACTAGCGGGAGGGCCCTCCCCTACGAGCAGTACTTC.

This clone was detected once. The chain carries TRBV25-1 and TRBJ1-5, with 7 bases matching TRBD1. Germline V gene data show CDR1 as MGHDK and CDR2 as SYGVNS. This CDR3 has 16 amino acids. The V segment lost 2 bases and the J segment 2 bases; nucleotides outside the gene matches: 6. The CDR3 reads CASSERDSLGNQPQHF. CDR3 DNA sequence: TGTGCCAGCAGTGAACGGGACAGTTTGGGCAATCAGCCCCAGCATTTT.

This rearrangement joins TRBV5-6 to TRBJ2-7; no firm D call. In germline, CDR1 is SGHDT, CDR2 YYEEEE. This CDR3 is 13 amino acids long. Trimming stripped 0 bases from V and 6 bases from J, with 10 bases between. The DNA for the CDR3 is TGTGCCAGCAGCTTGGCCGTAGGAGTCGAGCAGTACTTC. Its protein product is CASSLAVGVEQYF.

The chain has TRBV6-7 and TRBJ2-7, with 13 positions matching TRBD2. TRBV6-7 is classed as an ORF, of uncertain function. The V segment lost 7 bases and the J segment 6 bases; nucleotides outside the gene matches: 6. This CDR3 has 14 amino acids. In DNA, the CDR3 is TGTGCCAGCACCAGGACTAGCGGGAGTTGCGAGCAGTACTTC. Residues: CASTRTSGSCEQYF.

V and J are TRBV27 and TRBJ1-1; tentative D call: TRBD1 (6 bases). CDR1 MNHEY and CDR2 SMNVEV come from the germline V gene (reference sequence). The germline V and J ends were trimmed by 3 bases and 5 bases, with 10 bases remaining between them. The CDR3 sequence is 13 residues long. The CDR3 region is CASSLGAGTEAFF. The CDR3 DNA follows: TGTGCCAGCAGTTTGGGGGCCGGGACTGAAGCTTTCTTT.

This rearrangement joins TRBV7-2 to TRBJ1-2, with D unclear. Trimming shortened V by 6 bases and J by 4 bases, and 12 bases separated the two germline ends. The CDR3 runs to 13 residues. Looked up from germline, CDR1 is SGHTA and CDR2 is FQGNSA. DNA of the CDR3: TGTGCCAGCAGAGGAGGGAGCGTCTATGGCTACACCTTC. This sequence encodes CASRGGSVYGYTF. Combining the CDR3 with reference TRBV7-2 and TRBJ1-2 gives the whole variable domain GAGVSQSPSNKVTEKGKDVELRCDPISGHTALYWYRQSLGQGLEFLIYFQGNSAPDKSGLPSDRFSAERTGGSVSTLTIQRTQQEDSAVYLCASRGGSVYGYTFGSGTRLTVV.

V and J are TRBV4-1 and TRBJ2-7; the D gene is possibly TRBD1 (6 bases). The CDR3 covers 14 residues. V was shortened by 1 base and J by 5 bases, with 12 bases between the two germline ends. Germline V gene data show CDR1 as MGHRA and CDR2 as YSYEKL. The CDR3 DNA reads as TGCGCCAGCAGCCAAGTGTGGCAGGGGAACGAGCAGTACTTC. It specifies CASSQVWQGNEQYF.

The V call is TRBV7-8, the J call TRBJ2-5, with 13 bases matching TRBD2. V was pared by 4 bases and J by 7 bases, with 3 bases of the junction left unmatched. Germline assignment: CDR1 SGHVS and CDR2 FQNEAQ. The CDR3 spans 14 residues. This CDR3 is CASSSGLAGVTQYF. The CDR3 nucleotides read TGTGCCAGCAGCTCAGGACTAGCGGGGGTGACCCAGTACTTC.

This clone was seen a handful of times. The V gene is TRBV19, the J gene TRBJ1-2; TRBD1 agrees at 7 bases. Trimming at V came to 5 bases and at J to 8 bases, leaving 14 bases not matched to a gene. This CDR3 has 15 amino acids. The V gene's germline CDR1 is LNHDA and CDR2 SQIVND (reference sequence). The DNA for the CDR3 is TGTGCCAGTAGTCTATTCAGGGGGAGCCCCGGCGGCTACACCTTC. Amino acids: CASSLFRGSPGGYTF.

The rearrangement uses TRBV2 and TRBJ2-2; TRBD1 matches at 8 bases. V lost 7 bases and J lost 0; bases outside the gene matches: 4. CDR1 and CDR2 from the germline V gene are SNHLY and FYNNEI. The CDR3 runs to 15 residues. This chain's CDR3 is CASTRDRTNTGELFF. The CDR3 DNA reads TGTGCCAGCACCCGGGACAGGACGAACACCGGGGAGCTGTTTTTT.

V usage is TRBV6-5 and J usage is TRBJ2-3; 7 positions match TRBD2. Germline V gives CDR1 MNHEY, CDR2 SVGAGI. Trimming at V came to 6 bases and at J to 0 bases, leaving 3 bases not matched to a gene. CDR3 length equals 14 residues. The CDR3 spells CASSRGESTDTQYF. CDR3 nucleotide sequence: TGTGCCAGCAGCCGGGGGGAGAGCACAGATACGCAGTATTTT.

The chain joins TRBV27 to TRBJ2-2; maybe TRBD2 (5 bases). Germline V gene sequence: CDR1 MNHEY, CDR2 SMNVEV (reference sequence). Between the trimmed V and J ends, which lost 10 bases and 1 base, there was a span of 19 bases. The CDR3 spans 16 residues. The CDR3 DNA reads as TGTGCCACCTCCTGGACGACTCGGGGGAACACCGGGGAGCTGTTTTTT. Translation: CATSWTTRGNTGELFF.

The rearrangement links TRBV11-3 to TRBJ2-7; D possibly corresponds to TRBD2 (5 bases). CDR1 and CDR2 from the germline V gene are SGHNT and YENEEA. There are 14 residues in the CDR3. V lost 5 bases and J 12 bases, leaving 23 bases between the germline ends. This CDR3 is CASSSGPGWIRWYF. CDR3 DNA sequence: TGTGCCAGCAGCAGCGGCCCCGGCTGGATCCGGTGGTACTTC.

The CDR3 bases are TGTGCCAGCAGTTTATTGGGCAGTCGTTCCACTGAAGCTTTCTTT. Encoded protein: CASSLLGSRSTEAFF. V gene TRBV28 combines with J gene TRBJ1-1; D is uncertain. Germline assignment: CDR1 MDHEN and CDR2 SYDVKM. The CDR3 is 15 amino acids. V lost 1 base and J lost 4, with 13 bases in between.